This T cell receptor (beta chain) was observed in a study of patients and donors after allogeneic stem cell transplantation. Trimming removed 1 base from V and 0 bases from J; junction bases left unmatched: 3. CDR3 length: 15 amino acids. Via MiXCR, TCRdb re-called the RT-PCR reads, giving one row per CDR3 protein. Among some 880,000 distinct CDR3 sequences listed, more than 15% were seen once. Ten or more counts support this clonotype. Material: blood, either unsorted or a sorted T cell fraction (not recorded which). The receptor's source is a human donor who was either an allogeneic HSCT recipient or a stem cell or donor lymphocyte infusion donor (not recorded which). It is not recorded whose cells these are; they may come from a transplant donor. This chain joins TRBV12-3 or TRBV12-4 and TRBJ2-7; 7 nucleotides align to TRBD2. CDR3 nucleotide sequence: TGTGCCAGCAGTTTAGAAGGCGGGGGCTCCTACGAGCAGTACTTC. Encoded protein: CASSLEGGGSYEQYF.